The entry below gives a single T cell receptor beta chain sequence along with its context. One Seattle source followed patients from active infection through their disease course. This entry is derived from a study of blood T cell repertoires in COVID-19. Sequencing was performed with immunoSEQ multiplex PCR; in TCRdb, only in-frame clones are kept and a portion is missing. The repertoire holds about 170,000 clones, roughly 80% seen once, with 6.5% to 9.5% in the top ten. The receptor comes from a woman older than 75 with COVID-19, enrolled during active disease. Sequenced input: peripheral blood.

The CDR3 here is CASTGLSGQTSSGNTIYF. The CDR3 DNA is TGTGCCAGCACAGGTTTATCGGGACAGACAAGCTCTGGAAACACCATATATTTT. This chain links TRBV5-5 with TRBJ1-3; 7 bases agree with TRBD1. The CDR3 has 18 residues. Germline V gene lookup returns CDR1 SGHKS and CDR2 YYEKEE (reference sequence). V was clipped by 6 bases and J by 0 bases; unmatched bases: 15.